Below are 29 T cell receptor beta chains sequenced from a single sample in a study of shared clonotypes between healthy human individuals. Generated by immunoSEQ multiplex PCR, the TCRdb table keeps only in-frame clones and is missing some. The sample lists over 400,000 clones, more than 75% seen once, with 12% in the top ten. The specimen was PBMCs. The receptors here all came from a woman aged 40 to 50 in good health. Some clones in this sample may be carry-over from other donors' samples.

This clone was recorded a few times. The genes are TRBV5-1 and TRBJ1-1; no clear D gene. Trimming stripped 4 bases from V and 2 bases from J, with 12 bases between. Per germline, CDR1 SGHRS and CDR2 YFSETQ. CDR3 length: 14 residues. CDR3 coding DNA: TGCGCCAGCAGCCCAGCCGAACTAAACACTGAAGCTTTCTTT. Translating it yields CASSPAELNTEAFF.

To note about this clone: Since a much larger clone is just one base distant, this may be a read error. This chain connects TRBV10-3 to TRBJ1-3, with D tentatively TRBD1 (6 bases). The CDR3 is made up of 18 amino acids. In germline, CDR1 is ENHRY, CDR2 SYGVKD. V was pared by 5 bases and J by 0 bases, with 20 bases between. CDR3: CAISSTGIPRFSGNTIYF. The DNA for the CDR3 is TGTGCCATCAGTTCGACAGGTATCCCCAGATTCTCTGGAAACACCATATATTTT.

This chain joins TRBV5-1 and TRBJ2-4, with a tentative D call TRBD1 (6 bases). This CDR3 has 15 residues. With 2 bases removed from V and 4 bases from J, the gap between germline ends came to 13 bases. CDR1 SGHRS and CDR2 YFSETQ come from the germline V gene. The CDR3 is CASSLGRTAKNIQYF. DNA for the CDR3: TGCGCCAGCAGCTTAGGCCGGACAGCAAAAAACATTCAGTACTTC.

A remark on this clone: Other DNA sequences within the sample encode an identical CDR3. V and J are TRBV7-9 and TRBJ1-1, with D tentatively TRBD1 (5 bases). Trimming removed 2 bases from V and 1 base from J, with 5 bases in between. CDR1 and CDR2 from the germline V gene are SEHNR and FQNEAQ (reference sequence). The CDR3 has 13 residues. CDR3: CASSLQGNTEAFF. As DNA, the CDR3 is TGTGCCAGCAGCTTACAGGGGAACACTGAAGCTTTCTTT.

The rearrangement links TRBV11-3 to TRBJ2-1, with 13 bases aligning to TRBD2. The CDR3 runs to 15 residues. In germline, CDR1 is SGHNT, CDR2 YENEEA. V lost 4 bases, J lost 9 bases, and 6 bases stayed unmatched. The CDR3 sequence is CASSSRTSGSSEQFF. The CDR3 nucleotides read TGTGCCAGCAGCTCAAGGACTAGCGGGAGCAGTGAGCAGTTCTTC.

The chain employs TRBV11-2 and TRBJ1-3; D ambiguous. The CDR3 is made up of 14 amino acids. The V gene lost 4 bases and the J gene lost 4 bases, with 11 bases spanning the gap. The germline V gene encodes CDR1 SGHAT and CDR2 FQNNGV. CDR3 coding DNA: TGTGCCAGCAGCTCGACCAAAACCGGAAACACCATATATTTT. Encoded protein: CASSSTKTGNTIYF.

The gene calls are TRBV5-4 and TRBJ2-7, with 12 bases aligning to TRBD2. V was pared by 0 bases and J by 7 bases, with 8 bases of the junction left unmatched. The CDR3 contains 16 residues. CDR1 is SGHNT and CDR2 is YYREEE in the germline V gene (reference sequence). CDR3 DNA: TGTGCCAGCAGCTTGGCCTGGGGACTAGCGGGTGGTGAGCAGTACTTC. The encoded protein is CASSLAWGLAGGEQYF.

The chain employs TRBV7-2 and TRBJ2-7; 11 positions match TRBD2. The CDR3 consists of 15 residues. Losses at the gene ends were 5 bases for V and 0 bases for J; bases not matched to a gene: 3. The germline V gene encodes CDR1 SGHTA and CDR2 FQGNSA. CDR3 coding DNA: TGTGCCAGCAGCACAACTAGCGGGAGCTCCTACGAGCAGTACTTC. As protein: CASSTTSGSSYEQYF.

V usage is TRBV7-9 and J usage is TRBJ2-7; D is undetermined. With 4 bases removed from V and 6 bases from J, the gap between germline ends came to 7 bases. The CDR3 spans 11 residues. Germline V gene data show CDR1 as SEHNR and CDR2 as FQNEAQ (reference sequence). The CDR3 sequence: CASSSYLEQYF. In DNA form, the CDR3 reads TGTGCCAGCAGCTCCTATCTCGAGCAGTACTTC.

This clone was counted once. DNA for the CDR3: TGTGCCAGCAGCCCAGGGACAGCGGGGAATGAGCAGTTCTTC. It codes for CASSPGTAGNEQFF. The rearrangement links TRBV11-3 to TRBJ2-1; TRBD1 or TRBD2 may be the D gene (7 bases each). Germline CDR1 and CDR2: SGHNT and YENEEA. The CDR3 consists of 14 residues. V dropped 5 bases and J dropped 7 bases, with 15 bases sitting between them.

V is TRBV2 and J is TRBJ1-5; 7 bases fit TRBD1. CDR3 length: 15 residues. Germline lookup yields CDR1 SNHLY and CDR2 FYNNEI. Trimming cost V 9 bases and J 0 bases; bases outside gene matches: 8. The CDR3 DNA sequence: TGTGCCAGTACAACAGGGGATGTTAGCAATCAGCCCCAGCATTTT. Translation: CASTTGDVSNQPQHF.

The V and J genes are TRBV10-1 and TRBJ2-3; 7 positions agree with TRBD1. The V gene's germline CDR1 is WNHNN and CDR2 SYGVQD (reference sequence). The trim removed 9 bases at V and 6 bases at J, leaving 9 bases unmatched. The CDR3 has 13 residues. The CDR3 bases are TGCGCCAGACCCGGGACAGAACTTGATACGCAGTATTTT. Protein product: CARPGTELDTQYF.

The chain is built from TRBV18 and TRBJ2-5; no clear D. The germline V gene encodes CDR1 KGHSH and CDR2 LQKENI. This CDR3 is 16 amino acids long. Trimming removed 4 bases from V and 4 bases from J, with 19 bases in between. The CDR3 loop reads CASSLNRLESGETQYF. Written as DNA, the CDR3 is TGTGCCAGCTCACTAAACCGGTTGGAATCAGGAGAGACCCAGTACTTC.

The rearrangement joins TRBV2 to TRBJ2-1; D possibly corresponds to TRBD2 (5 bases). The CDR3 is made up of 13 amino acids. CDR1 is SNHLY and CDR2 is FYNNEI in the germline V gene. V dropped 8 bases and J dropped 5 bases, with 13 bases sitting between them. The CDR3 is CASGSITDNEQFF. Written as DNA, the CDR3 is TGTGCCAGCGGGAGCATAACAGACAATGAGCAGTTCTTC.

The chain joins TRBV5-1 to TRBJ2-7; 11 bases are shared with TRBD1. Germline V CDR1 and CDR2: SGHRS, YFSETQ. With 1 base clipped from V and 6 bases from J, the junction kept 6 bases outside the gene matches. CDR3 length: 15 residues. The CDR3 here is CASSLTPGQGVEQYF. The CDR3, as DNA: TGCGCCAGCAGCTTGACCCCGGGACAGGGGGTCGAGCAGTACTTC.

The chain links TRBV11-2 to TRBJ2-7; 10 nucleotides match TRBD2. Germline-derived CDR1 and CDR2 are SGHAT and FQNNGV. After removal of 0 bases from V and 5 bases from J, the junction contained 4 bases not matched to a gene. This CDR3 contains 15 residues. The CDR3 nucleotides are TGTGCCAGCAGCTTAGACCTAGCGGGAGTCAACGAGCAGTACTTC. This gives the protein CASSLDLAGVNEQYF.

This chain joins TRBV25-1 and TRBJ2-2; D is possibly TRBD1 (5 bases). The CDR3 extends over 13 amino acids. Per germline, CDR1 MGHDK and CDR2 SYGVNS. Between the trimmed V and J ends, which lost 8 bases and 7 bases, there was a span of 14 bases. The CDR3 DNA follows: TGTGCCAGCCTATCCCAGGGTAGCGGGGAGCTGTTTTTT. Residues: CASLSQGSGELFF.

The rearrangement joins TRBV7-9 to TRBJ2-3; TRBD2 matches at 8 bases. The CDR3 loop spans 17 amino acids. Looked up from germline, CDR1 is SEHNR and CDR2 is FQNEAQ (reference sequence). V lost 5 bases to trimming and J lost 0 bases; unmatched junction nucleotides: 10. CDR3 region: CASSRGRFDLSTDTQYF. CDR3 sequence (DNA): TGTGCCAGCAGCCGCGGGAGGTTCGACCTTAGCACAGATACGCAGTATTTT. Drawing the rest from reference TRBV7-9 and TRBJ2-3, the complete variable domain is DTGVSQNPRHKITKRGQNVTFRCDPISEHNRLYWYRQTLGQGPEFLTYFQNEAQLEKSRLLSDRFSAERPKGSFSTLEIQRTEQGDSAMYLCASSRGRFDLSTDTQYFGPGTRLTVL.

This clone came up once. V and J are TRBV4-2 and TRBJ1-3; D uncertain. V was shortened by 1 base and J by 3 bases, with 4 bases between the two germline ends. This CDR3 contains 13 residues. The germline gives CDR1 LGHNA, CDR2 YNFKEQ. The CDR3: CASSQVVGNTIYF. CDR3 DNA sequence: TGTGCCAGCAGCCAAGTCGTTGGAAACACCATATATTTT.

V usage is TRBV11-2 and J usage is TRBJ2-5, with TRBD2 matching over 9 bases. The CDR3 consists of 15 residues. CDR1 is SGHAT and CDR2 is FQNNGV in the germline V gene. The V gene end was trimmed by 1 base and the J gene end by 5 bases; junction bases not matched to a gene: 5. CDR3 protein: CASSLVSGSGETQYF. The CDR3 DNA reads as TGTGCCAGCAGCTTAGTTAGCGGGAGCGGGGAGACCCAGTACTTC.

The rearrangement joins TRBV5-1 to TRBJ2-1; 14 nucleotides align to TRBD2. The junction had 5 bases not matched to a gene; V was cut back by 4 bases and J by 8 bases. The CDR3 is 15 residues long. Germline values: CDR1 SGHRS, CDR2 YFSETQ. CDR3 nucleotide sequence: TGCGCCAGCAGCCCGGGACTAGCGGGAGTGGATGAGCAGTTCTTC. It encodes CASSPGLAGVDEQFF. Using reference TRBV5-1 and TRBJ2-1 for the parts outside the CDR3, the full variable domain is KAGVTQTPRYLIKTRGQQVTLSCSPISGHRSVSWYQQTPGQGLQFLFEYFSETQRNKGNFPGRFSGRQFSNSRSEMNVSTLELGDSALYLCASSPGLAGVDEQFFGPGTRLTVL.

J is TRBJ2-7 and V is TRBV5-4, with 11 positions matching TRBD1. Germline V gene sequence: CDR1 SGHNT, CDR2 YYREEE (reference sequence). The ends lost 0 bases at V and 4 bases at J; junction bases unmatched: 3. The length of the CDR3 is 15 residues. The CDR3 reads CASSLEGDRGYEQYF. Here the CDR3 DNA reads TGTGCCAGCAGCTTGGAGGGGGACAGGGGGTACGAGCAGTACTTC.

This clone turned up a few times. V gene TRBV4-1 combines with J gene TRBJ2-3; D remains unclear. Germline CDR1 is MGHRA and CDR2 is YSYEKL. V was shortened by 1 base and J by 4 bases, with 6 bases between the two germline ends. This CDR3 is 13 amino acids long. The CDR3 DNA reads TGCGCCAGCAGCCAAGGGGAAGCAGATACGCAGTATTTT. Amino acid sequence: CASSQGEADTQYF.

About this clone itself: Other nucleotide sequences from this sample produce the same CDR3. The gene calls are TRBV18 and TRBJ2-7; unclear D gene. Between the trimmed V and J ends, which lost 3 bases and 0 bases, there was a span of 12 bases. There are 15 residues in the CDR3. Germline assignment: CDR1 KGHSH and CDR2 LQKENI. CDR3 region: CASSPLVAFSYEQYF. The CDR3 nucleotides are TGTGCCAGCTCACCCCTAGTGGCCTTCTCCTACGAGCAGTACTTC.

This rearrangement joins TRBV5-4 to TRBJ2-7; possibly TRBD1 for D (6 bases). Between the trimmed V and J ends, which lost 3 bases and 0 bases, there was a span of 19 bases. The germline V gene has CDR1 SGHNT and CDR2 YYREEE (reference sequence). The CDR3 has 17 amino acids. In DNA form, the CDR3 reads TGTGCCAGCAGCTCCGGACGGGTAGGGACAAGCTCCTACGAGCAGTACTTC. This gives the protein CASSSGRVGTSSYEQYF.

This rearrangement joins TRBV7-9 to TRBJ1-2; TRBD1 agrees at 8 bases. V was clipped by 5 bases and J by 6 bases; unmatched bases: 8. CDR3 size: 14 residues. Per the germline V gene, CDR1 is SEHNR and CDR2 is FQNEAQ (reference sequence). CDR3 DNA: TGTGCCAGCAGCATCCACAGGGGGAAGGATGGCTACACCTTC. This gives the protein CASSIHRGKDGYTF.

This clone has a single count. This sequence joins TRBV25-1 and TRBJ2-7; 7 nucleotides agree with TRBD1. This CDR3 has 14 residues. CDR1 and CDR2 (germline): MGHDK, SYGVNS. The ends lost 7 bases at V and 3 bases at J; junction bases unmatched: 9. In nucleotides, the CDR3 is TGTGCCAGCACGGGACAGTCCGGTGGCTACGAGCAGTACTTC. Protein product: CASTGQSGGYEQYF.

This clone was observed a handful of times. The J gene is TRBJ2-5, the V gene TRBV28; the match to TRBD2 covers 7 bases. TRBJ2-7 explains the end of the DNA better; the J call may be wrong. The length of the CDR3 is 14 residues. Germline assignment: CDR1 MDHEN and CDR2 SYDVKM. The CDR3: CASSFRGGSYEQYF. CDR3 coding DNA: TGTGCCAGCAGTTTTCGCGGGGGCTCCTACGAGCAGTACTTC.

The sample holds a few counts of this clone. V usage is TRBV18 and J usage is TRBJ2-5; TRBD1 is a possible D gene (5 bases). Germline lookup yields CDR1 KGHSH and CDR2 LQKENI. The CDR3 covers 14 residues. V dropped 3 bases and J dropped 4 bases, with 12 bases sitting between them. CDR3 residues: CASSPEQGGETQYF. CDR3 DNA: TGTGCCAGCTCACCGGAGCAGGGCGGAGAGACCCAGTACTTC.